This T cell receptor beta chain was sequenced for a study of cytomegalovirus exposure and HLA in healthy donors. This clone was detected once. PCR used 60 Vbeta primers and 13 Jbeta primers. Measured with immunoSEQ multiplex PCR; TCRdb has only the in-frame clones, and not every one. Here the sample spans about 180,000 clones, 60% to 85% being singletons. Germline values: CDR1 SGHDT, CDR2 YYEEEE. The CDR3 spans 14 residues. V dropped 4 bases and J dropped 4; count of bases not matched to a gene: 6. The chain combines TRBV5-6 with TRBJ1-2, with 8 bases lining up with TRBD1. This sequence was found in a man between 18 and 29 years old in good health and CMV-seronegative. Sequencing used PBMCs. The CDR3 here is CASSLPRGLYGYTF. The CDR3 region has the DNA TGTGCCAGCAGCCTCCCCAGGGGGCTCTATGGCTACACCTTC. Together with reference TRBV5-6 and TRBJ1-2, the CDR3 gives the full variable domain: DAGVTQSPTHLIKTRGQQVTLRCSPKSGHDTVSWYQQALGQGPQFIFQYYEEEERQRGNFPDRFSGHQFPNYSSELNVNALLLGDSALYLCASSLPRGLYGYTFGSGTRLTVV.